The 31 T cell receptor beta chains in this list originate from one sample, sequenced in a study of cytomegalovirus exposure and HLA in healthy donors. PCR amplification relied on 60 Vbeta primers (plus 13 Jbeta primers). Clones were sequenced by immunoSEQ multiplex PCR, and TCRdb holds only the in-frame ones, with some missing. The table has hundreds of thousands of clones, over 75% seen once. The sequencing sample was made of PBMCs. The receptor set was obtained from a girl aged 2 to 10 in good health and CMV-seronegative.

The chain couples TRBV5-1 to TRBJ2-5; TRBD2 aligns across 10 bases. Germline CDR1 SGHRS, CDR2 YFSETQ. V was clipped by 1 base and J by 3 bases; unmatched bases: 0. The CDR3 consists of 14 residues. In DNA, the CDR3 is TGCGCCAGCAGCTTGCTAGCGGGAGAAGAGACCCAGTACTTC. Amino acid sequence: CASSLLAGEETQYF.

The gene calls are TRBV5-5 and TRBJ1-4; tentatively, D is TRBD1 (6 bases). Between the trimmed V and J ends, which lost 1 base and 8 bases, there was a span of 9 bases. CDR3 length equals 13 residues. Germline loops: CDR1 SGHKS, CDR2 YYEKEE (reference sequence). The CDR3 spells CASSLPGVEKLFF. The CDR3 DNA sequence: TGTGCCAGCAGCTTGCCAGGGGTCGAAAAACTGTTTTTT.

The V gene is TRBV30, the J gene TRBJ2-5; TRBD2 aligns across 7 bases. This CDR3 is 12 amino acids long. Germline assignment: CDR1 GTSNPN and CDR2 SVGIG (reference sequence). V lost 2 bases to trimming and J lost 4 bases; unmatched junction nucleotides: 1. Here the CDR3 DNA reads TGTGCCTGGAGTTTAGCGGGAGAGACCCAGTACTTC. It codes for CAWSLAGETQYF.

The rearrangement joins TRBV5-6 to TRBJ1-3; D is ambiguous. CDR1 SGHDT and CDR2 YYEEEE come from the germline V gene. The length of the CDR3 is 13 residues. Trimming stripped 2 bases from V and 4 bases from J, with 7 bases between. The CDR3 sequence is CASSFRGGNTIYF. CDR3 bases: TGTGCCAGCAGCTTCAGAGGGGGAAACACCATATATTTT.

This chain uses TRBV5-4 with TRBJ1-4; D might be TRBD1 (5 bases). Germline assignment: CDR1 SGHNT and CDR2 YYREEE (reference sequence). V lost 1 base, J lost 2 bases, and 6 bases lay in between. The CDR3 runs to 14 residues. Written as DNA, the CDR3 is TGTGCCAGCAGCTTGAGGGGCACTAATGAAAAACTGTTTTTT. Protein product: CASSLRGTNEKLFF.

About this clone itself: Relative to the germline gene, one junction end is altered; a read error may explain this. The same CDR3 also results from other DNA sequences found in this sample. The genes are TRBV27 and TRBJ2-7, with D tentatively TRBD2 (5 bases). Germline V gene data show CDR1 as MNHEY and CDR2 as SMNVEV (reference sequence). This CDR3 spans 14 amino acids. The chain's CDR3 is CASSRLVGSYEQYF. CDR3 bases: TGCGCCAGCAGCCGTCTGGTGGGGAGCTACGAGCAGTACTTC.

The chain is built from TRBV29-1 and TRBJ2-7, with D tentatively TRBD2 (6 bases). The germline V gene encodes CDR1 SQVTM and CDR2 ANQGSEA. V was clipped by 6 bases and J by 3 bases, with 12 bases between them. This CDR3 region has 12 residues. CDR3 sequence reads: CSVQRAGYEQYF. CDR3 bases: TGCAGCGTCCAGCGGGCCGGCTACGAGCAGTACTTC.

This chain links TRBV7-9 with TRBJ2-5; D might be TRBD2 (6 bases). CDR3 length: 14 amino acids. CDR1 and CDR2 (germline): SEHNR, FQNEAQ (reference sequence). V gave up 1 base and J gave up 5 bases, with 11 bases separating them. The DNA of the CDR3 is TGTGCCAGCAGCTTAGGGGGGGTAGGGGAGACCCAGTACTTC. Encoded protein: CASSLGGVGETQYF.

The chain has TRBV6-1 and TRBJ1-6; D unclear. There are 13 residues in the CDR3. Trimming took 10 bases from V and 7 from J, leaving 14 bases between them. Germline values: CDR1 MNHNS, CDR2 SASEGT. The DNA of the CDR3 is TGTGCCAAGCCGTCCAGAGGGAATTCACCCCTCCACTTT. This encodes CAKPSRGNSPLHF.

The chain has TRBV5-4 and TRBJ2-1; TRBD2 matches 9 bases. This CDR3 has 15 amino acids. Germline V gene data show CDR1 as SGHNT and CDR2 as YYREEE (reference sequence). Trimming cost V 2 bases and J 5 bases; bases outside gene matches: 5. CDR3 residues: CASSFGGGAHNEQFF. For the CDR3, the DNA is TGTGCCAGCAGCTTCGGCGGGGGGGCCCACAATGAGCAGTTCTTC.

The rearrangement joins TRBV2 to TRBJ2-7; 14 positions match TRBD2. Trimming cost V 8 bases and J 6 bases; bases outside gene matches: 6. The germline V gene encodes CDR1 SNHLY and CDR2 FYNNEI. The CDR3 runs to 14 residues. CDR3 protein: CASAGLAGGPEQYF. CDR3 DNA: TGTGCCAGCGCAGGACTAGCGGGAGGACCCGAGCAGTACTTC.

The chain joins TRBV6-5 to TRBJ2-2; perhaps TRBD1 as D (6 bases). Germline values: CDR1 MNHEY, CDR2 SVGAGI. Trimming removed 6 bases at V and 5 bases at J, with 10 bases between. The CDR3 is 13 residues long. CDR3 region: CASRSQGTGELFF. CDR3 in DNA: TGTGCCAGCAGGTCACAGGGTACCGGGGAGCTGTTTTTT.

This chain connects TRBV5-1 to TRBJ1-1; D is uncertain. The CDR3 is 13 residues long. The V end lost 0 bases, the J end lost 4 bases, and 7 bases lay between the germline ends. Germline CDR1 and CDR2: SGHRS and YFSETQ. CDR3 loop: CASSLGRGTEAFF. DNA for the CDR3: TGCGCCAGCAGCTTGGGTCGGGGCACTGAAGCTTTCTTT.

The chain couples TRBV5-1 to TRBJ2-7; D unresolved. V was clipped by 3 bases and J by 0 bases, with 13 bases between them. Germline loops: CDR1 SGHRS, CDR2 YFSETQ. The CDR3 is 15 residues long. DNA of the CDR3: TGCGCCAGCAGCTCAGATGTCGGGTCCTCCTACGAGCAGTACTTC. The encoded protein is CASSSDVGSSYEQYF.

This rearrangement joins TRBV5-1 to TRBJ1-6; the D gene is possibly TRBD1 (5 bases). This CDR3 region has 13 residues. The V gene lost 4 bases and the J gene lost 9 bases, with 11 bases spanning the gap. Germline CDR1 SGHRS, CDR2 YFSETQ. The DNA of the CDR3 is TGCGCCAGCAGCCCCGACGGGGGTTCACCCCTCCACTTT. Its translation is CASSPDGGSPLHF.

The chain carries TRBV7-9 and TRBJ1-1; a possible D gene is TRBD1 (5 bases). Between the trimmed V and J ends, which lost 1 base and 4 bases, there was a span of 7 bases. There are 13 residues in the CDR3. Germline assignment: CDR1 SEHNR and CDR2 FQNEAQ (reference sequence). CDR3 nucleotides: TGTGCCAGCAGCTTAGTTGGGGCCACTGAAGCTTTCTTT. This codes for CASSLVGATEAFF.

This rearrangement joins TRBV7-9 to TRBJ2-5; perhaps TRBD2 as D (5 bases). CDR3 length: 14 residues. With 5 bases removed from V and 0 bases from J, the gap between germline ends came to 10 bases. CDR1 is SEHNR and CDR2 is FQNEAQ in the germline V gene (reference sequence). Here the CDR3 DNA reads TGTGCCAGCAGCCTCACGGGGTACCAAGAGACCCAGTACTTC. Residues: CASSLTGYQETQYF.

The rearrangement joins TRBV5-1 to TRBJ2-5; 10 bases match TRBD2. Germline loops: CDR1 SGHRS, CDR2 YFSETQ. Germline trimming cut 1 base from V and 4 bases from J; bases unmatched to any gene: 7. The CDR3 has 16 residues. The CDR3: CASSLSSGGAGETQYF. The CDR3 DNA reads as TGCGCCAGCAGCTTGAGCAGCGGGGGGGCCGGAGAGACCCAGTACTTC.

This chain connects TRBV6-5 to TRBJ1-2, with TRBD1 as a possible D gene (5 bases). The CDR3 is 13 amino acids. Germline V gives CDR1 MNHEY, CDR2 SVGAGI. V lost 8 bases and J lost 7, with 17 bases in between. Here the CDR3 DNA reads TGTGCCAGCCGCAAAGTGGACACGGGTGGCTACACCTTC. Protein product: CASRKVDTGGYTF.

The CDR3 nucleotides read TGTGCCTGGAGTGACTACACTGAAGCTTTCTTT. This translates into CAWSDYTEAFF. The chain joins TRBV30 to TRBJ1-1; unclear D gene. The V gene's germline CDR1 is GTSNPN and CDR2 SVGIG (reference sequence). The CDR3 consists of 11 residues. Trimming removed 1 base at V and 3 bases at J, with 3 bases between.

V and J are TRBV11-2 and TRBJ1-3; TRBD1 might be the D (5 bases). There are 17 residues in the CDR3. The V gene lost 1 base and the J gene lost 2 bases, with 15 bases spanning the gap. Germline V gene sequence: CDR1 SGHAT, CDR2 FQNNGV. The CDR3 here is CASSLVPKGGAGNTIYF. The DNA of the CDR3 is TGTGCCAGCAGCTTAGTCCCGAAGGGAGGGGCTGGAAACACCATATATTTT.

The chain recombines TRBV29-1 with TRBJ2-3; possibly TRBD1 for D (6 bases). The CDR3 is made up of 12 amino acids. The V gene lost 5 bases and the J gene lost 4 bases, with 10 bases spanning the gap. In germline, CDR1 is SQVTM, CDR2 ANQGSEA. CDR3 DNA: TGCAGCGTTCGGGCAGGGGCAGATACGCAGTATTTT. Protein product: CSVRAGADTQYF.

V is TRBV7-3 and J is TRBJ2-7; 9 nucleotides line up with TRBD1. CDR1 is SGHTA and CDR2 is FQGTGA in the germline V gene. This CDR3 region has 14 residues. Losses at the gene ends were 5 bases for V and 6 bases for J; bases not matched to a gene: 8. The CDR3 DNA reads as TGTGCCAGCAGCACCACGGGACAGGGAGCCGAGCAGTACTTC. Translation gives CASSTTGQGAEQYF.

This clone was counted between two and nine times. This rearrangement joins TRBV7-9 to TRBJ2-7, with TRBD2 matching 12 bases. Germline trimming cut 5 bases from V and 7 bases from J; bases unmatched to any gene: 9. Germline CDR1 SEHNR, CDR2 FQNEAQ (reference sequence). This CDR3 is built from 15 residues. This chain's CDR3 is CASSKRGLAGGEQYF. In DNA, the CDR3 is TGTGCCAGCAGCAAACGAGGCCTAGCGGGAGGGGAGCAGTACTTC.

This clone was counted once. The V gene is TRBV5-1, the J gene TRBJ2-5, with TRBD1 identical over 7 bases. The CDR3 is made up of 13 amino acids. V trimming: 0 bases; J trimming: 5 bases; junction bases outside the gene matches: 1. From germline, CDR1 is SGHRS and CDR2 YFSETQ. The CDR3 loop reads CASSLARGETQYF. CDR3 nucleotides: TGCGCCAGCAGCTTGGCCAGGGGGGAGACCCAGTACTTC. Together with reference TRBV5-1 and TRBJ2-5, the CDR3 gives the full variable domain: KAGVTQTPRYLIKTRGQQVTLSCSPISGHRSVSWYQQTPGQGLQFLFEYFSETQRNKGNFPGRFSGRQFSNSRSEMNVSTLELGDSALYLCASSLARGETQYFGPGTRLLVL.

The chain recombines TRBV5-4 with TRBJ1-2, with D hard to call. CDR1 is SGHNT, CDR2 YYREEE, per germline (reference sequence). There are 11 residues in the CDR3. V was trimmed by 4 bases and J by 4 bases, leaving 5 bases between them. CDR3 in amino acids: CASSGSYGYTF. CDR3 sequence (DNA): TGTGCCAGCAGCGGGAGCTATGGCTACACCTTC. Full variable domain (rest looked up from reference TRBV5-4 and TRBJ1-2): ETGVTQSPTHLIKTRGQQVTLRCSSQSGHNTVSWYQQALGQGPQFIFQYYREEENGRGNFPPRFSGLQFPNYSSELNVNALELDDSALYLCASSGSYGYTFGSGTRLTVV.

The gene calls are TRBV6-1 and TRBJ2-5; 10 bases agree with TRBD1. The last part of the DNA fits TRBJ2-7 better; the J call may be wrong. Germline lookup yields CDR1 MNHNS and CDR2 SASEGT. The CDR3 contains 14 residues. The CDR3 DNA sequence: TGTGCCAGCAGTGAAGGGACAGGGGGCTACGAGCAGTACTTC. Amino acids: CASSEGTGGYEQYF.

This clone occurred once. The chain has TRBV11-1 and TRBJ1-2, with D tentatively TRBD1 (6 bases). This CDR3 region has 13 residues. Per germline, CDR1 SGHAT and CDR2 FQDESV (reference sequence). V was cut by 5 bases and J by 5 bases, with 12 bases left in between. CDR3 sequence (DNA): TGTGCCAGCAGCCTCGTAGGGGGATATGGCTACACCTTC. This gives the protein CASSLVGGYGYTF.

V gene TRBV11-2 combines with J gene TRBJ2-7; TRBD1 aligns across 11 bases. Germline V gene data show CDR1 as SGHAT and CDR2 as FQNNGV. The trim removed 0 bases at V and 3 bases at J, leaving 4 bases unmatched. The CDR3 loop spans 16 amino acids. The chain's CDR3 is CASSLETGTGGYEQYF. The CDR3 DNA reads TGTGCCAGCAGCTTAGAAACCGGGACAGGGGGCTACGAGCAGTACTTC.

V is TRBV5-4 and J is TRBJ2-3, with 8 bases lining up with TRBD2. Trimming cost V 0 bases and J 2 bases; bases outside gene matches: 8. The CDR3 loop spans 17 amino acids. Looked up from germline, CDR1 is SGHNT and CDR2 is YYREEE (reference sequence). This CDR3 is CASSLDIAGSATDTQYF. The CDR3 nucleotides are TGTGCCAGCAGCTTGGATATAGCGGGATCGGCCACAGATACGCAGTATTTT.

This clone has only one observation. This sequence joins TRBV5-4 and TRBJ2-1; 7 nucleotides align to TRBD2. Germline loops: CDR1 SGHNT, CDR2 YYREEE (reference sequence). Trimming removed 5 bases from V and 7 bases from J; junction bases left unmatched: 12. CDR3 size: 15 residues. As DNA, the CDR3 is TGTGCCAGCAGGACCGTCGGCGGGAGTAGGAATGAGCAGTTCTTC. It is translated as CASRTVGGSRNEQFF.